This record concerns one T cell receptor beta chain sequence. Antigen specificity is unknown. Method: immunoSEQ multiplex PCR; TCRdb's copy keeps in-frame clones and lacks some. The data hold some 140,000 clones, with 88% observed a single time. The entry originates in a study of T cell responses to AZD1222 COVID-19 vaccine. Looking at the study overall: Recipients boosted at about 4 weeks or about 12 weeks are pooled.

Study outcomes and limitations: Nearly half of spike-specific TCRs reportedly target unmutated variant regions. Spike regions recognized by vaccine-associated CD4 TCRs spanned the protein, led by 160-218 and 743-854.

The CDR3 is 15 amino acids. The chain has TRBV21-1 and TRBJ1-4. TRBV21-1 is a documented pseudogene. The sequence was collected from an adult in good health. Material: peripheral blood, obtained on day 0 of AZD1222 vaccination. Here the CDR3 reads CASSKTDRRREKLFF. The CDR3, as DNA: TGTGCCAGCAGCAAAACCGACCGCCGACGGGAAAAACTGTTTTTT.